This T cell receptor beta chain was sequenced during a study of cytomegalovirus exposure and HLA in healthy donors. Note on this clone: Its antigen is still unknown.

General observations from the study: Most TCR beta V segments were productive about 90% or about 30% of the time in an earlier analysis. Among TCR beta chains, those listed as cytomegalovirus-associated numbered about 160. The authors considered a cluster of highly shared sequence variants likely to be a sequencing artifact.

The PCR contained 60 Vbeta and 13 Jbeta primers. Profiling relied on immunoSEQ multiplex PCR, and the TCRdb table lists in-frame clones only, not all of them. This table has about 130,000 clones, 75% to 85% appearing once. The length of the CDR3 is 14 residues. Germline values: CDR1 MNHEY, CDR2 SMNVEV (reference sequence). With V trimmed by 3 bases and J by 3 bases, 0 bases remained unmatched. Donors had nominal health at sampling but likely had unrecorded immune exposures. V is TRBV27 and J is TRBJ2-3; TRBD2 matches 10 bases. Material: PBMCs. This receptor was taken from a man aged 30 to 39 in good health and CMV-seronegative. CDR3 amino acids: CASSLTSGTDTQYF. As DNA, the CDR3 is TGTGCCAGCAGTTTGACTAGCGGGACAGATACGCAGTATTTT.